Presented here are 10 T cell receptor beta chains from one specimen sequenced in a study of cytomegalovirus exposure and HLA in healthy donors. The PCR used 60 Vbeta and 13 Jbeta primers. The table came from immunoSEQ multiplex PCR; TCRdb's copy has only in-frame clones and leaves some out. Among over 50,000 clones listed, approximately 74% were seen once. The sequenced sample consisted of PBMCs. Every receptor here comes from a middle-aged man in good health and CMV-seropositive.

The J gene is TRBJ2-1, the V gene TRBV19; tentative D call: TRBD2 (6 bases). Germline V gene sequence: CDR1 LNHDA, CDR2 SQIVND (reference sequence). V was pared by 5 bases and J by 10 bases, with 15 bases between. The CDR3 loop spans 13 amino acids. CDR3 residues: CASSPGLYQEQFF. The CDR3 nucleotides read TGTGCCAGTAGTCCAGGACTATACCAAGAGCAGTTCTTC.

The rearrangement links TRBV9 to TRBJ1-6; 7 nucleotides align to TRBD1. The CDR3 totals 15 residues. In germline, CDR1 is SGDLS, CDR2 YYNGEE. After removal of 4 bases from V and 8 bases from J, the junction contained 9 bases not matched to a gene. The CDR3 nucleotides are TGTGCCAGCAGCCAGGGGGGAATTGGGCATTCACCCCTCCACTTT. This sequence encodes CASSQGGIGHSPLHF.

The V call is TRBV30, the J call TRBJ1-4; tentatively, D is TRBD1 (5 bases). Germline V gene data show CDR1 as GTSNPN and CDR2 as SVGIG (reference sequence). The CDR3 runs to 13 residues. The germline V and J ends were trimmed by 5 bases and 3 bases, with 10 bases remaining between them. The CDR3 DNA sequence: TGTGCCTGGGCGGGACTCTCTAATGAAAAACTGTTTTTT. As protein: CAWAGLSNEKLFF.

The J gene is TRBJ2-1, the V gene TRBV15; 8 bases are shared with TRBD2. Germline CDR1 is LNHNV and CDR2 is YYDKDF (reference sequence). V dropped 9 bases and J dropped 3; count of bases not matched to a gene: 10. This CDR3 has 15 residues. CDR3 DNA sequence: TGTGCCACTTCACGGGGGGGCGGGAGCTACAATGAGCAGTTCTTC. This gives the protein CATSRGGGSYNEQFF.

The genes are TRBV25-1 and TRBJ1-2; 11 nucleotides line up with TRBD1. V lost 3 bases and J lost 7; bases outside the gene matches: 4. Looked up from germline, CDR1 is MGHDK and CDR2 is SYGVNS. The CDR3 length is 14 residues. CDR3: CASSEPGTGGGYTF. DNA of the CDR3: TGTGCCAGCAGTGAGCCCGGGACAGGGGGTGGCTACACCTTC.

As regards this clone: At one end the junction does not follow the germline gene, possibly because of a read error. This chain connects TRBV9 to TRBJ2-1; the D gene is possibly TRBD1 (6 bases). The CDR3 runs 16 residues. CDR1 is SGDLS, CDR2 YYNGEE, per germline. The CDR3 nucleotides are TGTGCCAGTGCTACCCCCCGGGACAATTCCTTCAATGAGCAGTTCTTC. Translating gives CASATPRDNSFNEQFF.

This clone has only a few counts. V is TRBV4-1 and J is TRBJ1-3; the D gene is possibly TRBD1 (5 bases). Germline-derived CDR1 and CDR2 are MGHRA and YSYEKL. The germline V and J ends were trimmed by 2 bases and 4 bases, with 15 bases remaining between them. The CDR3 loop spans 16 amino acids. DNA for the CDR3: TGCGCCAGCAGCCAACCCGCCGCAGGGCAAGGAAACACCATATATTTT. Its translation is CASSQPAAGQGNTIYF.

This sequence joins TRBV25-1 and TRBJ1-2; D gene unclear. This CDR3 has 13 amino acids. Trimming removed 3 bases at V and 3 bases at J, with 8 bases between. CDR1 and CDR2 (germline): MGHDK, SYGVNS. CDR3 DNA: TGTGCCAGCAGTGAGAGGGCAGACTATGGCTACACCTTC. Residues: CASSERADYGYTF.

This clone was recorded a few times. The chain employs TRBV6-6 and TRBJ2-1, with a weak D call TRBD2 (5 bases). Germline V gene sequence: CDR1 MNHNY, CDR2 SVGAGI (reference sequence). The CDR3 covers 14 residues. V gave up 0 bases and J gave up 4 bases, with 7 bases separating them. CDR3 DNA: TGTGCCAGCAGTTACTCGAGGGTGTACAATGAGCAGTTCTTC. Translating gives CASSYSRVYNEQFF.

The chain recombines TRBV6-5 with TRBJ2-1, with D possibly matching TRBD2 (6 bases). Germline-derived CDR1 and CDR2 are MNHEY and SVGAGI. The length of the CDR3 is 15 residues. V was pared by 0 bases and J by 8 bases, with 14 bases between. The CDR3: CASSYSTLASYEQFF. In DNA form, the CDR3 reads TGTGCCAGCAGTTACTCGACACTAGCTAGCTATGAGCAGTTCTTC.